One and the same sample provided the 5 T cell receptor beta chains below, sequenced in a study of breast tumors, draining lymph nodes, adjacent tissues. TCRdb called the multiplex PCR reads again in MiXCR, with one record for every CDR3 protein. The table lists approximately 230,000 distinct CDR3 sequences, approximately 36% of them singletons. Axillary draining lymph nodes of breast cancer patients supplied the node samples. The specimen sequenced was axillary lymph node tissue. The receptors come from a female donor with breast cancer. Some clones in this sample may be carry-over from other donors' samples.

Regarding this clonotype: A clone one base away is much larger, so this may be a read error. The V gene is TRBV5-4, the J gene TRBJ2-2, with TRBD2 as a possible D gene (6 bases). The CDR3 loop spans 13 amino acids. The germline gives CDR1 SGHNT, CDR2 YYREEE (reference sequence). The CDR3 DNA reads as TGTGCCAGCAGTCTAGGGGCGGCCGGGGGGCTGTTTTTT. Its translation: CASSLGAAGGLFF.

Here the CDR3 DNA reads TGTGCCAGCAACGAGATGGGGCTAGCGGGATCCTACGAGCAGTACTTC. It yields the protein CASNEMGLAGSYEQYF. The J gene is TRBJ2-7, the V gene TRBV7-2; the match to TRBD2 covers 9 bases. Germline lookup yields CDR1 SGHTA and CDR2 FQGNSA. This CDR3 spans 16 amino acids. V lost 7 bases, J lost 1 base, and 11 bases stayed unmatched. Full variable domain (missing parts from reference TRBV7-2 and TRBJ2-7): GAGVSQSPSNKVTEKGKDVELRCDPISGHTALYWYRQSLGQGLEFLIYFQGNSAPDKSGLPSDRFSAERTGGSVSTLTIQRTQQEDSAVYLCASNEMGLAGSYEQYFGPGTRLTVT.

This clonotype has ten or more counts. DNA for the CDR3: TGTGCCAGCAGCCCCACTAGCAATCAGCCCCAGCATTTT. This sequence encodes CASSPTSNQPQHF. The chain recombines TRBV3-1 with TRBJ1-5; D is uncertain. CDR1 is LGHDT and CDR2 is YNNKEL in the germline V gene (reference sequence). CDR3 length: 13 amino acids. V was clipped by 4 bases and J by 0 bases, with 4 bases between them. The full variable domain, completed using reference TRBV3-1 and TRBJ1-5, is DTAVSQTPKYLVTQMGNDKSIKCEQNLGHDTMYWYKQDSKKFLKIMFSYNNKELIINETVPNRFSPKSPDKAHLNLHINSLELGDSAVYFCASSPTSNQPQHFGDGTRLSIL.

This clonotype was observed at least ten times. The V gene is TRBV7-9, the J gene TRBJ1-2; D is possibly TRBD1 (6 bases). Germline CDR1 is SEHNR and CDR2 is FQNEAQ (reference sequence). Trimming removed 3 bases at V and 4 bases at J, with 12 bases between. This CDR3 is built from 14 residues. The CDR3 DNA follows: TGTGCCAGCAGCTTCTTTACAGGGTCCTATGGCTACACCTTC. Its protein product is CASSFFTGSYGYTF. The entire variable domain, with the rest obtained from reference TRBV7-9 and TRBJ1-2, is as follows: DTGVSQNPRHKITKRGQNVTFRCDPISEHNRLYWYRQTLGQGPEFLTYFQNEAQLEKSRLLSDRFSAERPKGSFSTLEIQRTEQGDSAMYLCASSFFTGSYGYTFGSGTRLTVV.

In its sample, this clonotype was seen many times. The chain uses TRBV20-1 and TRBJ2-6; D possibly corresponds to TRBD1 (5 bases). Trimming removed 0 bases from V and 4 bases from J, with 13 bases in between. This CDR3 comprises 16 residues. CDR1 is DFQATT and CDR2 is SNEGSKA in the germline V gene (reference sequence). The CDR3 region has the DNA TGCAGTGCTAGAGATTACAGGCGCTCCGGGGCCAACGTCCTGACTTTC. Translating it yields CSARDYRRSGANVLTF.